These T cell receptor beta chains were read from a single sample in a study of technical replicates of blood from several donors. Using immunoSEQ multiplex PCR, the repertoire was profiled, and TCRdb retains in-frame clones only, with some absent. Altogether 65,000 to 90,000 clones are present, about 91% being singletons, with the ten largest covering around 0.3%. Sequenced material: T cells isolated from PBMCs. These receptors came from a human donor in good health. Both conserved end residues are trimmed from each CDR3. The order of the fields is J gene, V gene, CDR3 protein.

TRBJ2-7 TRBV10-1 AGQGESYEQY
TRBJ2-2 TRBV7-9 ASLEETGVTGELF
TRBJ1-2 TRBV2 ASSTTGLGYT
TRBJ1-1 TRBV9 ASSVDSGNTEAF
TRBJ2-1 TRBV19 ASSIGGREVNEQF
TRBJ1-1 TRBV19 ASSPSEQSYTEAF
TRBJ2-1 TRBV11-2 ASSRDRVYEQF
TRBJ1-1 TRBV7-3 ASSKKVLSRTGTEAF
TRBJ1-2 TRBV30 ARGGPPNYGYT
TRBJ1-4 TRBV30 ASSGTGSFNEKLF
TRBJ2-7 TRBV7-8 ASSLGGQSYEQY
TRBJ2-3 TRBV2 ASSDSGQGVGTQY
TRBJ1-3 TRBV19 ASSTDRGNTIY
TRBJ2-1 TRBV6-4 ASSEDTSGGPYNEQF
TRBJ1-4 TRBV7-8 ASSPAYDSNEKLF
TRBJ1-1 TRBV5-1 ASREQDMNTEAF
TRBJ2-2 TRBV6-4 ASTTTSGSSGELF
TRBJ1-1 TRBV5-1 ASSRDRQNTEAF
TRBJ1-4 TRBV4-1 ASRLPGQGKEKLF
TRBJ2-1 TRBV27 ASSPLTSGDQNEQF
TRBJ2-3 TRBV5-1 ASTPGGSTDTQY
TRBJ1-6 TRBV5-6 ASSLVYEGLSPLH
TRBJ2-7 TRBV5-6 ASSLSYRGRSYEQY
TRBJ2-5 TRBV2 ASSETSRGY
TRBJ1-2 TRBV6-1 ASSGGQHGYT
TRBJ1-2 TRBV7-9 ASSLSQGAHGYT
TRBJ2-7 TRBV4-1 ASSQDWAGDYEQY
TRBJ1-1 TRBV6-5 ASSYAVNTEAF
TRBJ2-3 TRBV5-8 ASSSAGDSTDTQY
TRBJ1-6 TRBV9 ASSVEGNSPLH
TRBJ1-2 TRBV11-3 ASSGQGEGYT
TRBJ2-2 TRBV9 ASSLGGLNTGELF
TRBJ2-1 TRBV11-3 ASSLSSGNEQF
TRBJ2-1 TRBV7-6 ASSYPTGTGLYEQF
TRBJ2-1 TRBV7-6 ASSLNSGRAYNEQF
TRBJ2-1 TRBV9 ASSATRSGVKRNEQF
TRBJ2-3 TRBV28 ASSPSLTSGRALTDTQY
TRBJ1-2 TRBV9 ASSVEARGAYGYT
TRBJ1-5 TRBV19 ASSPPLRGNQPQH
TRBJ2-1 TRBV5-5 ASSLAFVAGGHEQF
TRBJ1-3 TRBV5-4 ASSHGRTGVGNTIY